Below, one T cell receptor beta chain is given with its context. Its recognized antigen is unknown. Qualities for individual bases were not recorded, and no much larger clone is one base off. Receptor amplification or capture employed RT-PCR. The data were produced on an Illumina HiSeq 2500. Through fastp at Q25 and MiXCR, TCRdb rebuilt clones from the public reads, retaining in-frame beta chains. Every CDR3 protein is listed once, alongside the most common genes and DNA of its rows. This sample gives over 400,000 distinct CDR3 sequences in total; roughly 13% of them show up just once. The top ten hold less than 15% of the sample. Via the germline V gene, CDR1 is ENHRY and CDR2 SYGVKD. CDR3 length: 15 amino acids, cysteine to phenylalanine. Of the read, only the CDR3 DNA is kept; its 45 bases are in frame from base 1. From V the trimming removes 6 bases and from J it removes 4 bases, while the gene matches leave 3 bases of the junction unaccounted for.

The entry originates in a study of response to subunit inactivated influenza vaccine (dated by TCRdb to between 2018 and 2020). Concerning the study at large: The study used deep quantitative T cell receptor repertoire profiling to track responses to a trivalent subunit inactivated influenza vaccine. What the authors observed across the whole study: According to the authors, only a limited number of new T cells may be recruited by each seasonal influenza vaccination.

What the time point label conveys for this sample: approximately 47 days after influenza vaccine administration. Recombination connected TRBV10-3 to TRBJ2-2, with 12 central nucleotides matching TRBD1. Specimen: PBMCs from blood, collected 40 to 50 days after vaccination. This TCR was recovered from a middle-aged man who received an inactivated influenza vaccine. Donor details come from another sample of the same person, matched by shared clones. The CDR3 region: CAIRGQGARTGELFF. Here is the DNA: TGTGCCATCAGGGGACAGGGGGCGCGCACCGGGGAGCTGTTTTTT.